This T cell receptor (beta chain) was profiled in a study of blood T cell repertoires in COVID-19. The repertoire was sequenced with immunoSEQ multiplex PCR; TCRdb's copy has only in-frame clones and lacks some. The table has about 160,000 clones, about 87% seen once; the top ten hold 10%. Germline trimming cut 0 bases from V and 2 bases from J; bases unmatched to any gene: 8. Germline CDR1 and CDR2: SGHAT and FQNNGV. The CDR3 covers 17 residues. This TCR was sampled from an older woman with COVID-19, enrolled during active disease. This chain uses TRBV11-2 with TRBJ2-3; 7 bases are a match to TRBD2. Source material: peripheral blood. CDR3 bases: TGTGCCAGCAGCTTAGATATATTTGCGGGAGCCACAGATACGCAGTATTTT. This translates into CASSLDIFAGATDTQYF. The full variable domain, completed using reference TRBV11-2 and TRBJ2-3, is EAGVAQSPRYKIIEKRQSVAFWCNPISGHATLYWYQQILGQGPKLLIQFQNNGVVDDSQLPKDRFSAERLKGVDSTLKIQPAKLEDSAVYLCASSLDIFAGATDTQYFGPGTRLTVL.